This T cell receptor (beta chain) came from a study of blood T cell repertoires in COVID-19 (dated by TCRdb to 2018 to 2021). Study-level background: Collaborator samples came from the United States, Italy and Spain and covered acute and convalescent phases of COVID-19. The prospective study material was composed of cDNA or gDNA derived from T cells, B-cell-depleted T cells, or PBMCs. Deeply sampled blood TCRbeta repertoires from subjects exposed to, actively infected with, or recovered from COVID-19 were included in the dataset. The repertoires were released in a freely available public database intended as a resource for research on the immune response to SARS-CoV-2. The samples were drawn from the first 160 participants of the ongoing ImmuneRACE study and from under 1,500 subjects provided by 6 global collaborators. Nearly every sample came with metadata listing a de-identified subject ID, COVID-19 status, age in years and sex. Where available, HLA class I and class II types were taken from metadata supplied by the sample provider and were not determined by assay-based typing.

What the study reported, not specific to this receptor: The quantity of clinical and demographic metadata differed by source and by participant and was supplied without curation.

Based on the germline V gene, the CDR1 and CDR2 sequences are SGHTA and FQGTGA. The CDR3 covers 15 residues, taking in both the cysteine and the phenylalanine. Left in the record is the CDR3 DNA by itself, 45 bases read in frame from the first base. V trim: 11 bases; J trim: 1 base; unmatched bases: 10. TCRbeta CDR3 regions were amplified from genomic DNA using the immunoSEQ Assay, a bias-controlled multiplex PCR. The study's own analysis went as follows. Nucleated cell counts per sample were estimated from amplification of reference gene primers within the assay. Sequence reads were collapsed and filtered to measure the absolute abundance of every unique TCRbeta CDR3 rearrangement. For each sample, productive Simpson clonality was calculated as the square root of Simpson's diversity index across productive rearrangements. Sourced from immuneACCESS, this table was stored by TCRdb with only in-frame sequences that have V and J called. A share of the clones is absent; for the studies checked, an unresolved V gene accounts for under half, and the remainder has no known explanation. That table gives V, J and clone size, and the DNA gave D and trimming. This sample comprises around 400,000 clones, about 89% of them detected only once. Of the sample, roughly 2% is held by the ten largest clones.

In Seattle, one collaborating source enrolled patients while the infection was active and tracked those patients longitudinally over the course of disease. Collaborating institutions collected whole blood in K2EDTA tubes following their own protocols. For TCRbeta analysis, collaborator samples were shipped as frozen whole blood, as isolated PBMCs, or as DNA extracted from either sample type. With respect to this clone: This receptor's antigen is unknown. The input lacks base qualities; no much larger clone sits a single base away.

Sequencing input: peripheral blood. The rearranged segments are TRBV7-3 and TRBJ2-3; the junction holds 9 bases that match TRBD2. This clonotype was sampled from a woman aged 55-70 years with COVID-19, enrolled during active disease. The nucleotide sequence is given as TGTGCCCCACACAGAAAGCGGGGGGGCACAGATACGCAGTATTTT. The encoded protein is CAPHRKRGGTDTQYF.